The T cell receptor (beta chain) described here comes from a study of cytomegalovirus exposure and HLA in healthy donors. Study observations and caveats: Most TCR beta V segments were productive about 90% or about 30% of the time in an earlier analysis. There were under 200 TCR beta chains listed as cytomegalovirus-associated.

On this clone itself: No antigen is known for it.

The CDR3 has 17 residues. V was pared by 0 bases and J by 5 bases, with 16 bases between. Looked up from germline, CDR1 is SGHNT and CDR2 is YENEEA. Healthy people donating bone marrow made up the donors. PCR amplification relied on 60 Vbeta primers (plus 13 Jbeta primers). This table comes from immunoSEQ multiplex PCR, and its TCRdb copy is limited to in-frame clones, with some not included. The sample shows around 150,000 clones, around 75% of them seen only once. Sequenced: PBMCs. This chain connects TRBV11-3 to TRBJ2-2; tentatively, D is TRBD1 (6 bases). This clonotype originated in a man aged 18 to 30 in good health and CMV-seropositive. CDR3: CASSLDPRQGRTGELFF. The CDR3 nucleotides are TGTGCCAGCAGCTTAGATCCCCGGCAGGGGCGAACCGGGGAGCTGTTTTTT.